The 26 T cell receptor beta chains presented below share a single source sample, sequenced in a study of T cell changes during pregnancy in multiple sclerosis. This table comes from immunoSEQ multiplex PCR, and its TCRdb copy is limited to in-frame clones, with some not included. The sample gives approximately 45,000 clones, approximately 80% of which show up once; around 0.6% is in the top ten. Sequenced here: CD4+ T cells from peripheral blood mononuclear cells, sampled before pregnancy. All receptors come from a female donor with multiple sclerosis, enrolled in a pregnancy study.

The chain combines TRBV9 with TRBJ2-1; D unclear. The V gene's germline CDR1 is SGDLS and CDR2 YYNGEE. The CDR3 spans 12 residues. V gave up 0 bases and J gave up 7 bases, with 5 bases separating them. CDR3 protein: CASSVVRNEQFF. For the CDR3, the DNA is TGTGCCAGCAGCGTAGTGAGAAATGAGCAGTTCTTC.

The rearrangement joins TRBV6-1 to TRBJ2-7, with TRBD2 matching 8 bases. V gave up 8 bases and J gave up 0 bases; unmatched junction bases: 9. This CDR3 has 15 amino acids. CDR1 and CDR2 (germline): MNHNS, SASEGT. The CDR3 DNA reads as TGTGCCAGCCTCCCGGGGGGGGTCCACTCCTACGAGCAGTACTTC. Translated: CASLPGGVHSYEQYF.

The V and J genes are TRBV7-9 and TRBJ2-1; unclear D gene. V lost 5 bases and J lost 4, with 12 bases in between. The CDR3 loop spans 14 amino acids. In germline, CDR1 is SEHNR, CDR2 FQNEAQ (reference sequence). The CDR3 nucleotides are TGTGCCAGCAGCCCTCCCTTGCGATACAATGAGCAGTTCTTC. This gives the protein CASSPPLRYNEQFF. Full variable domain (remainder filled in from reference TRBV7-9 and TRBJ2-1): DTGVSQNPRHKITKRGQNVTFRCDPISEHNRLYWYRQTLGQGPEFLTYFQNEAQLEKSRLLSDRFSAERPKGSFSTLEIQRTEQGDSAMYLCASSPPLRYNEQFFGPGTRLTVL.

CDR3 coding DNA: TGTGCCAGCAGCTTGCATACAGGGTCAGGTCCTCCCAATCAGCCCCAGCATTTT. Residues: CASSLHTGSGPPNQPQHF. The chain joins TRBV5-8 to TRBJ1-5, with TRBD1 as a possible D gene (6 bases). Germline loops: CDR1 SGHTS, CDR2 YDEGEE. The CDR3 loop spans 18 amino acids. Trimming left V 1 base short and J 3 bases short, with 20 bases between.

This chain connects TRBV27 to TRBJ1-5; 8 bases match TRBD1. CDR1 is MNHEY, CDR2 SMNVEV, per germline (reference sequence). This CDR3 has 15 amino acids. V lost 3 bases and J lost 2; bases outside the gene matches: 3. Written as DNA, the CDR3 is TGTGCCAGCAGTTTTCAGGGGGCAGGCAATCAGCCCCAGCATTTT. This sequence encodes CASSFQGAGNQPQHF.

The CDR3 DNA reads as TGTGCCAGCAGCTTGATGGAGACAGGGAGCACTGAAGCTTTCTTT. Protein sequence: CASSLMETGSTEAFF. The genes are TRBV7-3 and TRBJ1-1; 7 positions match TRBD1. Per the germline V gene, CDR1 is SGHTA and CDR2 is FQGTGA. The CDR3 has 15 residues. V lost 3 bases to trimming and J lost 4 bases; unmatched junction nucleotides: 8.

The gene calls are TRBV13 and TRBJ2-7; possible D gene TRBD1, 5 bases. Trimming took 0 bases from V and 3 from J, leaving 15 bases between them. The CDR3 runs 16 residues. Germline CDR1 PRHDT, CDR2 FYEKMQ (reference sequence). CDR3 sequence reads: CASSLGLLGRDYEQYF. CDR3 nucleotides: TGTGCCAGCAGCTTAGGCTTGCTGGGCAGGGACTACGAGCAGTACTTC.

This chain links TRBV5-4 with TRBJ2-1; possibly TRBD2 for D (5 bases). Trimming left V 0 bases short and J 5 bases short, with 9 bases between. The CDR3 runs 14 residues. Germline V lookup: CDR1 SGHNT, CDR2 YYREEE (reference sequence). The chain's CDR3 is CASSLALAHNEQFF. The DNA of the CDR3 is TGTGCCAGCAGCTTGGCTCTAGCCCACAATGAGCAGTTCTTC.

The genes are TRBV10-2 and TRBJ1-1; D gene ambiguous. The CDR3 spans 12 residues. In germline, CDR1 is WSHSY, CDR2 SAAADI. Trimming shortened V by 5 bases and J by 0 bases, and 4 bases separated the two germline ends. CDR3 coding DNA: TGCGCCAGCAGTACATTGAACACTGAAGCTTTCTTT. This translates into CASSTLNTEAFF.

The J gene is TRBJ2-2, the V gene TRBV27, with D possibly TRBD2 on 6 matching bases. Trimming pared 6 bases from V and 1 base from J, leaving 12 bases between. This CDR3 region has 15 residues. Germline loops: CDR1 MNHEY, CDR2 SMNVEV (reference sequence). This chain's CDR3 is CASRREALNTGELFF. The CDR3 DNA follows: TGTGCCAGCAGGAGGGAGGCTCTGAACACCGGGGAGCTGTTTTTT.

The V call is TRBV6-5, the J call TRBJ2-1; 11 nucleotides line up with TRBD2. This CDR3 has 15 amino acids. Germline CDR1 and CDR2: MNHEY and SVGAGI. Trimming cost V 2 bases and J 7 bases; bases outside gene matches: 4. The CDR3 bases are TGTGCCAGCAGTTACGCTAGCGGGGGGTTAAATGAGCAGTTCTTC. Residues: CASSYASGGLNEQFF.

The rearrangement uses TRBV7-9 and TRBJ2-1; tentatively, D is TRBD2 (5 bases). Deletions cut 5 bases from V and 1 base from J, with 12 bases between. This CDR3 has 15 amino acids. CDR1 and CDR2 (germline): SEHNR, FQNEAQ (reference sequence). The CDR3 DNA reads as TGTGCCAGCAGCCAAGACTATCTGTCCTACAATGAGCAGTTCTTC. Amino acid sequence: CASSQDYLSYNEQFF.

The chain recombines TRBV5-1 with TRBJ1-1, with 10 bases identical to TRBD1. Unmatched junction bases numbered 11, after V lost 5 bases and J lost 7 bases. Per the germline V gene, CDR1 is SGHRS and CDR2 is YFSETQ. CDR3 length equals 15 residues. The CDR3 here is CASREVRQGAREAFF. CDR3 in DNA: TGCGCCAGCAGAGAGGTTCGACAGGGGGCTCGTGAAGCTTTCTTT.

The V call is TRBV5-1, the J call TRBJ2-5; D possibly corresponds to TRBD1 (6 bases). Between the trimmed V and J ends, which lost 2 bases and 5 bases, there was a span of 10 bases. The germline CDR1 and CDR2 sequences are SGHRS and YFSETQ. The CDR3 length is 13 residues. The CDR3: CASSFIGGETQYF. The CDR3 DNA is TGCGCCAGCAGCTTTATAGGGGGTGAGACCCAGTACTTC. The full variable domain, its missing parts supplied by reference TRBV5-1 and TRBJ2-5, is KAGVTQTPRYLIKTRGQQVTLSCSPISGHRSVSWYQQTPGQGLQFLFEYFSETQRNKGNFPGRFSGRQFSNSRSEMNVSTLELGDSALYLCASSFIGGETQYFGPGTRLLVL.

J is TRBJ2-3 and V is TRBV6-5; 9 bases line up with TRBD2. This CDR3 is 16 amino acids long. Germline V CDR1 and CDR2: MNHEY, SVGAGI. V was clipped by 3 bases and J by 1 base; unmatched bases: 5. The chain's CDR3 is CASSYGTSRRTDTQYF. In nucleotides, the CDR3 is TGTGCCAGCAGTTATGGGACTAGCAGACGCACAGATACGCAGTATTTT.

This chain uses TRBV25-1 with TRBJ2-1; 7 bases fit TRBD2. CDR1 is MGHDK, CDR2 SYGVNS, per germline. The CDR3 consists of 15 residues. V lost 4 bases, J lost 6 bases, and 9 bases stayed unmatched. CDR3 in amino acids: CASSVGGSIANEQFF. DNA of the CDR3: TGTGCCAGCAGTGTTGGCGGGAGTATCGCCAATGAGCAGTTCTTC.

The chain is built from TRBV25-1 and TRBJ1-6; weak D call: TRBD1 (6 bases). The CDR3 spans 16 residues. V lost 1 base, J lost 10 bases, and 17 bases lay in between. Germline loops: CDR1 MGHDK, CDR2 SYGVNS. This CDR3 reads CASSEFGAGEGSPLHF. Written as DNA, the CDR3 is TGTGCCAGCAGTGAATTTGGGGCAGGGGAGGGATCACCCCTCCACTTT.

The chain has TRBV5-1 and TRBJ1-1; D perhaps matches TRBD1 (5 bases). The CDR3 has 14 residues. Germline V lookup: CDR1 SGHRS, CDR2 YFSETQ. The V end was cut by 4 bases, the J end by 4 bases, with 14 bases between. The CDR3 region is CASSLGGAGTEAFF. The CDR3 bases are TGCGCCAGCAGCCTCGGAGGGGCAGGCACTGAAGCTTTCTTT.

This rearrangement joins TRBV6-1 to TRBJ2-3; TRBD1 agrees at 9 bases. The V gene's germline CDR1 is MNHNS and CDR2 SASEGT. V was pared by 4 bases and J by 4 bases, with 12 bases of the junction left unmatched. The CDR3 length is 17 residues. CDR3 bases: TGTGCCAGCAGTGGGCTACAGGGGGCCTTTTTTGCAGATACGCAGTATTTT. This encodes CASSGLQGAFFADTQYF.

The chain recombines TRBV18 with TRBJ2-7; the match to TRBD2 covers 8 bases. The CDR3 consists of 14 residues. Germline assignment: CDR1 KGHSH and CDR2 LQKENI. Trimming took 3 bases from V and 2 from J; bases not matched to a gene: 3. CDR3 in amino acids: CASSPGSGTYEQYF. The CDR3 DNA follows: TGTGCCAGCTCACCGGGTAGCGGGACCTACGAGCAGTACTTC. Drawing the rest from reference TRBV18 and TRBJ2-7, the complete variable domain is NAGVMQNPRHLVRRRGQEARLRCSPMKGHSHVYWYRQLPEEGLKFMVYLQKENIIDESGMPKERFSAEFPKEGPSILRIQQVVRGDSAAYFCASSPGSGTYEQYFGPGTRLTVT.

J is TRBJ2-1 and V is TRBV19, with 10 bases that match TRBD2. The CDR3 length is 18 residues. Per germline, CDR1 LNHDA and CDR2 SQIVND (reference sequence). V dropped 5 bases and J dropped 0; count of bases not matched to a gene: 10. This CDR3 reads CASSAVPKRGGSYNEQFF. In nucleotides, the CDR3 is TGTGCCAGTAGTGCAGTCCCGAAGCGGGGGGGCTCCTACAATGAGCAGTTCTTC.

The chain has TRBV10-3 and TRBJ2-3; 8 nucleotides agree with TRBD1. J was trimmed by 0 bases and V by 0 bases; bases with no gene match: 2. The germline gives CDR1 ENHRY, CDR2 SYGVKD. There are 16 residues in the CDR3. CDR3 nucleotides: TGTGCCATCAGTGAGTCAGGGACAGGTAGCACAGATACGCAGTATTTT. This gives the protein CAISESGTGSTDTQYF.

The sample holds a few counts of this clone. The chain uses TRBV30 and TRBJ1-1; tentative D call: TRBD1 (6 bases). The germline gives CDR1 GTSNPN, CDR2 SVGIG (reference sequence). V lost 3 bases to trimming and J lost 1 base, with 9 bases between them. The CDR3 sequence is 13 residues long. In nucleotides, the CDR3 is TGTGCCTGGAGCAGGGGTCCGAACACTGAAGCTTTCTTT. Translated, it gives CAWSRGPNTEAFF. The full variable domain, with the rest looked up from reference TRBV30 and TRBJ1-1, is SQTIHQWPATLVQPVGSPLSLECTVEGTSNPNLYWYRQAAGRGLQLLFYSVGIGQISSEVPQNLSASRPQDRQFILSSKKLLLSDSGFYLCAWSRGPNTEAFFGQGTRLTVV.

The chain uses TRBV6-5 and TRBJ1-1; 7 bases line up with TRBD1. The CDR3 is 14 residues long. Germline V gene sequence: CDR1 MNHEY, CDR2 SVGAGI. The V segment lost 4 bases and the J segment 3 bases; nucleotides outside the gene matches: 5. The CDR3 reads CASSFRQGYTEAFF. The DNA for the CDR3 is TGTGCCAGCAGTTTTAGACAGGGTTACACTGAAGCTTTCTTT.

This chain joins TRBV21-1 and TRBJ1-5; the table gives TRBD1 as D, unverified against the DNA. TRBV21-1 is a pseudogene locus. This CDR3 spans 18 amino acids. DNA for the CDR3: TGTGCCAGCAACCCAAAGAACCGGGACAGACTTAGCAATCAGCCCCAGCATTTT. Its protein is CASNPKNRDRLSNQPQHF.

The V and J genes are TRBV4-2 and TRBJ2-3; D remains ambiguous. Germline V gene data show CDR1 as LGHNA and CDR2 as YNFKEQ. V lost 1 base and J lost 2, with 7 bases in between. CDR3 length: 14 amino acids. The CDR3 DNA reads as TGTGCCAGCAGCCAAGTATCTGTCACAGATACGCAGTATTTT. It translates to CASSQVSVTDTQYF.